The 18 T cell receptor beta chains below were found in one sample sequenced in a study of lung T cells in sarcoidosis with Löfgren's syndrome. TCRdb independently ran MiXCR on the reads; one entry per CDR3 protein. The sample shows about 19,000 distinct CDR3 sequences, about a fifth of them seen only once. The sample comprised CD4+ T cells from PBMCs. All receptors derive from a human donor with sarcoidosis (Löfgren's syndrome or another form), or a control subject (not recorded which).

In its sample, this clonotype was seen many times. CDR3 in amino acids: CATSDQWGYNEQFF. As DNA, the CDR3 is TGTGCCACCAGTGATCAGTGGGGGTACAATGAGCAGTTCTTC. The gene calls are TRBV24-1 and TRBJ2-1, with D tentatively TRBD1 or TRBD2 (5 bases each). The CDR3 is 14 residues long. Germline loops: CDR1 KGHDR, CDR2 SFDVKD. Trimming took off 3 bases at V and 4 bases at J, with 9 bases between the two ends.

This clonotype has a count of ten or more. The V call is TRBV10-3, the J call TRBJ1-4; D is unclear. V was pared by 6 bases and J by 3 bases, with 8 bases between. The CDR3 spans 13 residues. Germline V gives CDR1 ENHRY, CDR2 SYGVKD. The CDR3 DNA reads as TGTGCCATCAGGAGAGGGCCTAATGAAAAACTGTTTTTT. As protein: CAIRRGPNEKLFF.

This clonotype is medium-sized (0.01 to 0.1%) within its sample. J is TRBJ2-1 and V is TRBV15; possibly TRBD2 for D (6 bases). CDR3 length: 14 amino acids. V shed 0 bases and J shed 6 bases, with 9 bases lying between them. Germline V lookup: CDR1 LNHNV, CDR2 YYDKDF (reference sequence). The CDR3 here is CATSREWTTNEQFF. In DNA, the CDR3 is TGTGCCACCAGCAGAGAGTGGACTACCAATGAGCAGTTCTTC.

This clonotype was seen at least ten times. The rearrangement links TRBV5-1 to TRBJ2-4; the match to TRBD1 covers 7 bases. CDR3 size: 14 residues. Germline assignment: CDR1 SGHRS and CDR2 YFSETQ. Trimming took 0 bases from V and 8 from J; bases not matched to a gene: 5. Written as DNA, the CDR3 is TGCGCCAGCAGCTTGGCCGGACAGGCGGACATTCAGTACTTC. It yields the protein CASSLAGQADIQYF.

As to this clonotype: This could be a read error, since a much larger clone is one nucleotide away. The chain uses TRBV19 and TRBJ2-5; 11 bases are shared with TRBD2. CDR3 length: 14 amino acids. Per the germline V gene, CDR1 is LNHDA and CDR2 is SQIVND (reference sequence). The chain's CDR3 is CSSSGGLAVETQYF. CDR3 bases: TGTTCCAGTAGTGGGGGACTAGCGGTAGAGACCCAGTACTTC.

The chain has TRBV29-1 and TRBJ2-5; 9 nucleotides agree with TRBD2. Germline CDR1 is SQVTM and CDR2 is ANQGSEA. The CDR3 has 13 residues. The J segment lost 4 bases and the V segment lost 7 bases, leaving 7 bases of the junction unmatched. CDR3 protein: CSARTSVTETQYF. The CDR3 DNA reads TGCAGCGCGCGGACTAGCGTAACAGAGACCCAGTACTTC.

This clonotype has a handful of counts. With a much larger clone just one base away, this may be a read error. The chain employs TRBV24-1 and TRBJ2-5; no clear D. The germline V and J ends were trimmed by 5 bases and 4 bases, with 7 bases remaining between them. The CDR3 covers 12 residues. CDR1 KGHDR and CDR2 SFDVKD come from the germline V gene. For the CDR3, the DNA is TGTGCCACCAGTGGCCGCAGAGAGACCCAGTACTTC. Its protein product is CATSGRRETQYF.

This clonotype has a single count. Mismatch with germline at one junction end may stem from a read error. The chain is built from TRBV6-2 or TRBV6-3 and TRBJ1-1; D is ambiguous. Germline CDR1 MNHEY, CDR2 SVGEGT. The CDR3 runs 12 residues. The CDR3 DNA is TGTGCCAGCAGCCTTTGGAACACTGAAGCTCTCTTT. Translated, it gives CASSLWNTEALF.

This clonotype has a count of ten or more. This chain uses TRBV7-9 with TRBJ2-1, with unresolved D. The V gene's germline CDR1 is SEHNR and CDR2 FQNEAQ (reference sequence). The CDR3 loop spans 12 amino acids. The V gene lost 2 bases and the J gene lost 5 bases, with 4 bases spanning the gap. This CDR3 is CASSLRNNEQFF. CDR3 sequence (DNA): TGTGCCAGCAGCTTAAGGAACAATGAGCAGTTCTTC.

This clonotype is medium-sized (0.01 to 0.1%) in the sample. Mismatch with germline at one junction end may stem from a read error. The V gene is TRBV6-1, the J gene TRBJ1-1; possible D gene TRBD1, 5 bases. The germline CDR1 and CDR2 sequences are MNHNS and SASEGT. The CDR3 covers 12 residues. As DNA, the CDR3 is TGTGCCAGCAGTAACCCCCCCGGGACGCTGACCTTT. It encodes CASSNPPGTLTF.

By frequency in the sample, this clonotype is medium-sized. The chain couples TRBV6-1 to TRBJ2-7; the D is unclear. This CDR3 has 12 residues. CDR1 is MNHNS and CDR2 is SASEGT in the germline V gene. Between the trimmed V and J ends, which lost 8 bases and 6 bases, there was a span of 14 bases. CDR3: CASGILLGEQYF. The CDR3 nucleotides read TGTGCCAGCGGTATACTCCTGGGCGAGCAGTACTTC.

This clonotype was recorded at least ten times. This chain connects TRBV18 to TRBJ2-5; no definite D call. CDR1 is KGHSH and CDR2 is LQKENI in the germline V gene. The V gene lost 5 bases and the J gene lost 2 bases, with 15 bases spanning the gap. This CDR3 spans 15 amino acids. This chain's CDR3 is CASSIMGNWQETQYF. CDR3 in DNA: TGTGCCAGCTCAATCATGGGGAATTGGCAAGAGACCCAGTACTTC.

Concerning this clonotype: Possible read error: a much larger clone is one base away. CDR3 bases: TGCGCCAGCAGTGAGCAGCTGAGTGAGCAGTTCTTC. Amino acids: CASSEQLSEQFF. This chain links TRBV5-1 with TRBJ2-1; D gene uncertain. CDR3 size: 12 residues. V was trimmed by 5 bases and J by 9 bases, leaving 12 bases between them. The germline gives CDR1 SGHRS, CDR2 YFSETQ.

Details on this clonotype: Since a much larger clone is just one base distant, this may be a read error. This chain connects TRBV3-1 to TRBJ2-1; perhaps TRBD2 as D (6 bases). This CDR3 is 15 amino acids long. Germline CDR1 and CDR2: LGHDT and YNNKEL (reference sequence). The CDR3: CASSQGVAVYSEQFF. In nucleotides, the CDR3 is TGTGCCAGCAGCCAAGGAGTAGCGGTATACAGTGAGCAGTTCTTC.

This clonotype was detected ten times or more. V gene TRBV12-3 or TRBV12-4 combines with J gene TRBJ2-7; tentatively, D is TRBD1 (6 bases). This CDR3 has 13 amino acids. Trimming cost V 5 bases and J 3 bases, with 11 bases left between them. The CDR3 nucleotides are TGTGCCAGCAGTCAAATACAGGGCTACGAGCAGTACTTC. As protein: CASSQIQGYEQYF.

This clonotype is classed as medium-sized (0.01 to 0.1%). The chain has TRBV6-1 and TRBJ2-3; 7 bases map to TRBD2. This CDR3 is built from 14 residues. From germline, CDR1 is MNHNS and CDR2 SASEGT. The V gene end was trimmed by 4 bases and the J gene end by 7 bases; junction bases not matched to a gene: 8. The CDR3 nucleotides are TGTGCCAGCAGTGCAACCGGGACTACCAATACGCAGTATTTT. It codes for CASSATGTTNTQYF.

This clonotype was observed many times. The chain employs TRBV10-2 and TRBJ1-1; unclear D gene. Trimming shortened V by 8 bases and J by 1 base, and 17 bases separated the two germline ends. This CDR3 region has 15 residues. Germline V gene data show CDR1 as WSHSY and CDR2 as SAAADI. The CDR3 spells CASVGRAPQNTEAFF. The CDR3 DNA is TGCGCCAGCGTTGGGAGGGCACCTCAGAACACTGAAGCTTTCTTT.

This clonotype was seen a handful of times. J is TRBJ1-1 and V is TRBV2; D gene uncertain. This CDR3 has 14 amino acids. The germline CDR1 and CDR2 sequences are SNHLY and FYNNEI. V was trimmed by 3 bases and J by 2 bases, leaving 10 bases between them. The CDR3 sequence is CASSDRLVNTEAFF. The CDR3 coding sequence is TGTGCCAGCAGTGATAGATTAGTTAACACTGAAGCTTTCTTT.